The 2 T cell receptor beta chains below all came from one sample that was sequenced in a study of human T cells and chemical hapten exposure. Time point described: healthy volunteer bleed at 6 weeks. The study extracted total RNA from unfractionated whole blood. TCRdb processed the RACE reads anew with MiXCR; each CDR3 protein has one entry. Here the sample spans roughly 75,000 distinct CDR3 sequences, around 9.3% being singletons. The material sequenced was whole blood. The receptors were sampled from a female donor in good health. Some clones in this sample may be carry-over from other donors' samples.

The table lists this clonotype with many counts. The CDR3 loop is CASSLESQRNEKLFF. As DNA, the CDR3 is TGCGCCAGCAGCTTGGAGTCCCAGCGTAATGAAAAACTGTTTTTT. This chain links TRBV5-1 with TRBJ1-4, with D uncertain. The CDR3 has 15 amino acids. The germline V gene encodes CDR1 SGHRS and CDR2 YFSETQ. Trimming removed 0 bases from V and 4 bases from J, with 10 bases in between.

This clonotype has at least ten counts. The chain couples TRBV4-2 to TRBJ1-2, with TRBD1 matching over 7 bases. The CDR3 runs 16 residues. With 3 bases clipped from V and 1 base from J, the junction kept 8 bases outside the gene matches. Germline CDR1 LGHNA, CDR2 YNFKEQ. The CDR3 nucleotides are TGTGCCAGCAGCCATCGTCCAGGGGGTGTTAACTATGGCTACACCTTC. Its translation is CASSHRPGGVNYGYTF.